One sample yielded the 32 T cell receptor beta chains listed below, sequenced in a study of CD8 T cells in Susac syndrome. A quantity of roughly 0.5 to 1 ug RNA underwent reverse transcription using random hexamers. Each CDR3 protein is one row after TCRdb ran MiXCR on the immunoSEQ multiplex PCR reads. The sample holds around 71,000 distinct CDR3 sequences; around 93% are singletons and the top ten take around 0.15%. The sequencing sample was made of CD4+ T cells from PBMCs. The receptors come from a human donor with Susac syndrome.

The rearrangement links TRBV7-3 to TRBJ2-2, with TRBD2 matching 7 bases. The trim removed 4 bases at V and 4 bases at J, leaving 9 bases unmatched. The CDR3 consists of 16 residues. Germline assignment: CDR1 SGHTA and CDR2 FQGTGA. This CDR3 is CASSSQTSRVTGELFF. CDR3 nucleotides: TGTGCCAGCAGCTCCCAGACTAGCAGGGTCACCGGGGAGCTGTTTTTT.

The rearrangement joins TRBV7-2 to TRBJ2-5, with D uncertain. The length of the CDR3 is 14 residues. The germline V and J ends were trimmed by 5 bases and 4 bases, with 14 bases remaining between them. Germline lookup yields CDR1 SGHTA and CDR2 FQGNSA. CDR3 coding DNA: TGTGCCAGCAGCCCCCGAAGAAGCAGAGAGACCCAGTACTTC. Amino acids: CASSPRRSRETQYF.

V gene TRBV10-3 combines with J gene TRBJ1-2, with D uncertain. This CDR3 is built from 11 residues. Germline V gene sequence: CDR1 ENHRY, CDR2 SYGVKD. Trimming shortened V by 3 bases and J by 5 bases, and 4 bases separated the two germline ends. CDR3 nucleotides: TGTGCCATCAGTGAATATTATGGCTACACCTTC. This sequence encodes CAISEYYGYTF.

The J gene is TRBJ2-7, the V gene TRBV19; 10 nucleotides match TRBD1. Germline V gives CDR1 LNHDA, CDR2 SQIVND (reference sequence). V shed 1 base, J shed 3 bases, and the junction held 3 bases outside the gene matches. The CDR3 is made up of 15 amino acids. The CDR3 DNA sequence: TGTGCCAGTAGTATAGCTCGGACAGGGGGCTACGAGCAGTACTTC. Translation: CASSIARTGGYEQYF.

CDR3 DNA sequence: TGCAGTGCTAGGGAGGGTTACAATGAGCAGTTCTTC. Encoded protein: CSAREGYNEQFF. V and J are TRBV20-1 and TRBJ2-1; D may be TRBD2 (6 bases). The V end lost 3 bases, the J end lost 4 bases, and 7 bases lay between the germline ends. The CDR3 totals 12 residues. In germline, CDR1 is DFQATT, CDR2 SNEGSKA (reference sequence).

CDR3 coding DNA: TGTGCCAGCAGTTACTCGGGAGGGACGGGTTCACCCCTCCACTTT. It is translated as CASSYSGGTGSPLHF. This rearrangement joins TRBV6-6 to TRBJ1-6; possibly TRBD1 for D (5 bases). This CDR3 comprises 15 residues. V shed 0 bases and J shed 9 bases, with 12 bases lying between them. CDR1 MNHNY and CDR2 SVGAGI come from the germline V gene (reference sequence).

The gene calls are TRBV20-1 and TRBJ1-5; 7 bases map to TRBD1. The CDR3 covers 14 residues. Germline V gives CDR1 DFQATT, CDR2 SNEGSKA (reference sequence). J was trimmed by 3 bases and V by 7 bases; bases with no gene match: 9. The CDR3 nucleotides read TGCAGTGTCGTACAAACAGGGGACAATCAGCCCCAGCATTTT. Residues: CSVVQTGDNQPQHF.

CDR3 residues: CASSQERVTYEQYF. The CDR3, as DNA: TGCGCCAGCAGCCAAGAGCGGGTAACCTACGAGCAGTACTTC. This chain connects TRBV4-3 to TRBJ2-7; maybe TRBD2 (5 bases). Trimming left V 0 bases short and J 2 bases short, with 8 bases between. Germline V lookup: CDR1 LGHNA, CDR2 YSLEER. The CDR3 consists of 14 residues.

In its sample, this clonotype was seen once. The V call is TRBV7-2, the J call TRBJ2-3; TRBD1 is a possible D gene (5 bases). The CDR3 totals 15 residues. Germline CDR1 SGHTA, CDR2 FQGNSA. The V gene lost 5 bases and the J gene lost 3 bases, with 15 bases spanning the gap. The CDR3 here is CASSPSGKSTDTQYF. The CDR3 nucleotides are TGTGCCAGCAGCCCGTCAGGGAAGTCGACAGATACGCAGTATTTT.

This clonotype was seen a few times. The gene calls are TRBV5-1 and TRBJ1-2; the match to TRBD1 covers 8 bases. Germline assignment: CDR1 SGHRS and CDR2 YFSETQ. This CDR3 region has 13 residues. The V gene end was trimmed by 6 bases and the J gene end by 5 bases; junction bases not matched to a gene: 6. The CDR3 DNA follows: TGCGCCAGCATCACGACAGGGGATTATGGCTACACCTTC. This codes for CASITTGDYGYTF.

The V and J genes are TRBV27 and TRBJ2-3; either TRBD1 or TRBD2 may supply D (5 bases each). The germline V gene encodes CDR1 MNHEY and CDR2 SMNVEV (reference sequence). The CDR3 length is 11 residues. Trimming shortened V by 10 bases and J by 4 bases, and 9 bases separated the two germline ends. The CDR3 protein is CATGRPDTQYF. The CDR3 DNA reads TGTGCCACGGGACGGCCAGATACGCAGTATTTT.

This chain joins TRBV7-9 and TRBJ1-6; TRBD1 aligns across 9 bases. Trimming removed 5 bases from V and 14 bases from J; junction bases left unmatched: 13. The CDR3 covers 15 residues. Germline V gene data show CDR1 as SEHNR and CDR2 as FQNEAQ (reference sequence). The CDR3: CASSPSGQGFEALHF. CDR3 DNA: TGTGCCAGCAGCCCCTCCGGACAGGGGTTTGAGGCCCTCCACTTT.

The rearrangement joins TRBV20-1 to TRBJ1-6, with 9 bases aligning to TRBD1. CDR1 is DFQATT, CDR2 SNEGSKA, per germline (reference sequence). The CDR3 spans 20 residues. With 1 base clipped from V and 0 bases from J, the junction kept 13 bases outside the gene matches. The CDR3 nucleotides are TGCAGTGCTAGAGGCGGACAGGGGATTCTTCAGAGCTCCTATAATTCACCCCTCCACTTT. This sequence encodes CSARGGQGILQSSYNSPLHF.

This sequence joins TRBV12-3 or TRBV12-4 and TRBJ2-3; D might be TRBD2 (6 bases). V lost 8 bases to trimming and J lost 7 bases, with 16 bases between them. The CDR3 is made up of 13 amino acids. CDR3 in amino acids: CASGRDSTNTQYF. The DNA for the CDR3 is TGTGCCAGCGGGCGGGACTCGACGAATACGCAGTATTTT.

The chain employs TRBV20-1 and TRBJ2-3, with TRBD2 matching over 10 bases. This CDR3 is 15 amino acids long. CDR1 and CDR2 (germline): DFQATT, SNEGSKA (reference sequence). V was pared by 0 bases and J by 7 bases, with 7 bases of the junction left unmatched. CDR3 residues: CSAREASGGINTQYF. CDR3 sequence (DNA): TGCAGTGCTAGAGAGGCTAGCGGGGGCATAAATACGCAGTATTTT.

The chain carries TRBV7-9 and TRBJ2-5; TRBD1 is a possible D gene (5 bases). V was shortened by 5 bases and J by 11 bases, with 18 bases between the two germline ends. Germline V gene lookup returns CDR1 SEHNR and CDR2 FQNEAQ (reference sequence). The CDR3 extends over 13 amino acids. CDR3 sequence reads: CASSMTSPGSQYF. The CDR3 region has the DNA TGTGCCAGCAGCATGACCTCCCCAGGGTCGCAGTACTTC. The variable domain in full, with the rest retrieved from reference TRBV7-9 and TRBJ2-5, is DTGVSQNPRHKITKRGQNVTFRCDPISEHNRLYWYRQTLGQGPEFLTYFQNEAQLEKSRLLSDRFSAERPKGSFSTLEIQRTEQGDSAMYLCASSMTSPGSQYFGPGTRLLVL.

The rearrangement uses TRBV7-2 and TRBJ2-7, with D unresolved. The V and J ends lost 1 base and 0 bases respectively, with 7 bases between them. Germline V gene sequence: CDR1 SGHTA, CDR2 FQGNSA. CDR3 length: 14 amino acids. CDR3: CASSLEPVSYEQYF. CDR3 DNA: TGTGCCAGCAGCTTAGAACCCGTCTCCTACGAGCAGTACTTC.

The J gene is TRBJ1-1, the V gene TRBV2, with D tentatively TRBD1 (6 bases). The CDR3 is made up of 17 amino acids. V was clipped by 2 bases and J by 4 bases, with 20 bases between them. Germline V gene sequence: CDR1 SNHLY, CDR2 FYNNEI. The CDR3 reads CASSEKGDRRPGTEAFF. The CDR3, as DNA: TGTGCCAGCAGTGAAAAGGGGGACCGACGTCCAGGCACTGAAGCTTTCTTT.

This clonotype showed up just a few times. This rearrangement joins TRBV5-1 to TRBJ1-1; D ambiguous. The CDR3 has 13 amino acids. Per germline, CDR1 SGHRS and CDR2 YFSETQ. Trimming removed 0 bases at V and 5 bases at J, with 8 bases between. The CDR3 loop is CASSLDPGTEAFF. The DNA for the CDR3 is TGCGCCAGCAGCTTGGATCCGGGGACTGAAGCTTTCTTT.

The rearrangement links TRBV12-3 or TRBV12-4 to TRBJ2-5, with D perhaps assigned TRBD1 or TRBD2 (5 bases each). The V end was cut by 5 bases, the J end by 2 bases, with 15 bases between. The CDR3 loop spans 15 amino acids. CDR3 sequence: CASSDPGTGQETQYF. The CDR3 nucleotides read TGTGCCAGCAGTGATCCCGGGACGGGACAAGAGACCCAGTACTTC.

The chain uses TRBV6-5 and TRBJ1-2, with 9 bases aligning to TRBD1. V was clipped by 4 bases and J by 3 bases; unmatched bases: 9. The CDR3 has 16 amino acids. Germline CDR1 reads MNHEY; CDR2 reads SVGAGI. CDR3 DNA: TGTGCCAGCAGTTCCCCTGTACGGACAGGGGACTATGGCTACACCTTC. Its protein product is CASSSPVRTGDYGYTF.

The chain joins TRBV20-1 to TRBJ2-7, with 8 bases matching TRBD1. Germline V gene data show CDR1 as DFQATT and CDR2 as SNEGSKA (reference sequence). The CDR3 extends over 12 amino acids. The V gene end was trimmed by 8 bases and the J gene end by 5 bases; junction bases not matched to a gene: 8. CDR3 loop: CSRRTGSHEQYF. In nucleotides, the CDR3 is TGCAGTAGAAGGACAGGGTCCCACGAGCAGTACTTC.

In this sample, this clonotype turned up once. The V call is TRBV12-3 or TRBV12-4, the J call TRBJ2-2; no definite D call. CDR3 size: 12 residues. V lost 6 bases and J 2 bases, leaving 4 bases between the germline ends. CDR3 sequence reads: CASRLNTGELFF. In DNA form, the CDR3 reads TGTGCCAGCAGGCTCAACACCGGGGAGCTGTTTTTT.

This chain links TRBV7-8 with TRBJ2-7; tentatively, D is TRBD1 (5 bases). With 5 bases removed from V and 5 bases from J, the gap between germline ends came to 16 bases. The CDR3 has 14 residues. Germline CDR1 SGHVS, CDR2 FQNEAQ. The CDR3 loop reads CASSPGQSVDEQYF. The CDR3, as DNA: TGTGCCAGCAGCCCCGGACAATCTGTTGACGAGCAGTACTTC.

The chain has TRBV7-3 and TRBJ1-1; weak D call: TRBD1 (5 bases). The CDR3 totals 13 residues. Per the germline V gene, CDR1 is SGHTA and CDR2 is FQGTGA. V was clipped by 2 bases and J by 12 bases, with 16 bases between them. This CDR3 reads CASSLDPAGRTFF. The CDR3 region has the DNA TGTGCCAGCAGCTTAGATCCGGCAGGGAGGACTTTCTTT. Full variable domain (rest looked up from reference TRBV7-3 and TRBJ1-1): GAGVSQTPSNKVTEKGKYVELRCDPISGHTALYWYRQSLGQGPEFLIYFQGTGAADDSGLPNDRFFAVRPEGSVSTLKIQRTERGDSAVYLCASSLDPAGRTFFGQGTRLTVV.

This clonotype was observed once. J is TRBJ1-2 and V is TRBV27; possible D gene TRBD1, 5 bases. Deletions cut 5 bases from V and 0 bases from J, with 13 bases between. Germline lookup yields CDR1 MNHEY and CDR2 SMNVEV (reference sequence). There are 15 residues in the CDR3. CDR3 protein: CASSRNRLTNYGYTF. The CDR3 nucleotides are TGTGCCAGCAGTAGAAACAGGTTAACTAACTATGGCTACACCTTC.

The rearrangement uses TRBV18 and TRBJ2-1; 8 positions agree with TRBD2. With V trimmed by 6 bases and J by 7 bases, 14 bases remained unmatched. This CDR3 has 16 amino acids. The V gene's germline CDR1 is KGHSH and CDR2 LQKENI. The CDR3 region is CASSLFVAGSTNEQFF. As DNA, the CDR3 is TGTGCCAGCTCCCTCTTCGTAGCGGGGAGTACAAATGAGCAGTTCTTC.

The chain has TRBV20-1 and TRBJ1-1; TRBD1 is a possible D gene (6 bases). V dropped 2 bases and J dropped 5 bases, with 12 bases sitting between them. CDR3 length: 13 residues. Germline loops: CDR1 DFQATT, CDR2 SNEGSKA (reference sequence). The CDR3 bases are TGCAGTGCTAGAAGGGGGGCCGTAACTGAAGCTTTCTTT. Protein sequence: CSARRGAVTEAFF.

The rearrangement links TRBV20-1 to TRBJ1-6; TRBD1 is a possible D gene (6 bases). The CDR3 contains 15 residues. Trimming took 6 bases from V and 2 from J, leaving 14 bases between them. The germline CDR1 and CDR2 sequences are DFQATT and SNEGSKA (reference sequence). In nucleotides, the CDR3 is TGCAGTGCGCGGACAGTCGAGGCCTATAATTCACCCCTCCACTTT. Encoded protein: CSARTVEAYNSPLHF.

This CDR3 reads CASSQIKARQGVTEAFF. The CDR3 DNA sequence: TGTGCCAGCAGCCAAATTAAAGCTAGACAGGGGGTTACTGAAGCTTTCTTT. The genes are TRBV14 and TRBJ1-1, with TRBD1 matching over 9 bases. Unmatched junction bases numbered 12, after V lost 2 bases and J lost 5 bases. The length of the CDR3 is 17 residues. Germline CDR1 SGHDN, CDR2 FVKESK.

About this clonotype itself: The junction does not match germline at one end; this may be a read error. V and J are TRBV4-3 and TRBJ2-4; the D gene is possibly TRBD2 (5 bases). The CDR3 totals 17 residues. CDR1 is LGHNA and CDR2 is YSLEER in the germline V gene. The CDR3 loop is CASNQEPAASGYNIQYF. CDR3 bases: TGCGCCAGCAACCAAGAACCGGCGGCGAGCGGTTACAACATTCAGTACTTC.

The CDR3 nucleotides read TGTGCCAGCAGTGTTCGTATGTACAGCTCTGGGGCCAACGTCCTGACTTTC. Translated: CASSVRMYSSGANVLTF. V and J are TRBV6-1 and TRBJ2-6; D is unresolved. The CDR3 has 17 residues. Between the trimmed V and J ends, which lost 4 bases and 0 bases, there was a span of 13 bases. CDR1 and CDR2 from the germline V gene are MNHNS and SASEGT.